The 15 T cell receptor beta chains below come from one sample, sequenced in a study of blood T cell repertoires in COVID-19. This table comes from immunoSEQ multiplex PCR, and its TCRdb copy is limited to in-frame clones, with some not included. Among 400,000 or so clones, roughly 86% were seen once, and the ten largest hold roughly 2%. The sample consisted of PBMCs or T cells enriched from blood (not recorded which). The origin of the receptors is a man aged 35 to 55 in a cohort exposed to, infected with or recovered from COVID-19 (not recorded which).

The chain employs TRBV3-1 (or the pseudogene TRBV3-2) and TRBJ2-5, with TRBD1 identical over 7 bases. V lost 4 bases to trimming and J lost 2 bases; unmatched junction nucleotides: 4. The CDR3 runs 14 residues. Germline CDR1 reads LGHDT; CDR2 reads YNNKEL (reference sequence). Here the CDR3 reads CASSRGTEQETQYF. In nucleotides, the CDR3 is TGTGCCAGCAGCCGGGGGACAGAACAAGAGACCCAGTACTTC.

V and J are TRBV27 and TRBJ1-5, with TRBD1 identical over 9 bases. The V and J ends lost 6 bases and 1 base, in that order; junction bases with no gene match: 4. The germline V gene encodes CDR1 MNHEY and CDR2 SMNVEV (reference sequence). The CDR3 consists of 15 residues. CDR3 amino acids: CASREQGASNQPQHF. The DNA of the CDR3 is TGTGCCAGCAGAGAACAGGGGGCAAGCAATCAGCCCCAGCATTTT.

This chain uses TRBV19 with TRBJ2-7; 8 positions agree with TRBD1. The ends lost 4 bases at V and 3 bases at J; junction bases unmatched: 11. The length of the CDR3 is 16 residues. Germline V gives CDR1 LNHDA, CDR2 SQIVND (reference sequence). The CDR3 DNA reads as TGTGCCAGTAGTACTACAGGGGGGAGTTCGGGCTACGAGCAGTACTTC. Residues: CASSTTGGSSGYEQYF.

CDR3 region: CSAMAETQYF. The CDR3, as DNA: TGCAGTGCGATGGCAGAGACCCAGTACTTC. This chain links TRBV20-1 with TRBJ2-5; D gene uncertain. The ends were cut back, 6 bases at V and 4 bases at J, with 6 bases in the middle. CDR1 is DFQATT, CDR2 SNEGSKA, per germline (reference sequence). The CDR3 runs to 10 residues.

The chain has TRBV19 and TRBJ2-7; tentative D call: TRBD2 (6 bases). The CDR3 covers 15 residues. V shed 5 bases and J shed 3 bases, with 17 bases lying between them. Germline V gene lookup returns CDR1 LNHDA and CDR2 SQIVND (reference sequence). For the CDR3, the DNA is TGTGCCAGTAGTGCTCCGGGACTGGGAAACTACGAGCAGTACTTC. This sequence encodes CASSAPGLGNYEQYF.

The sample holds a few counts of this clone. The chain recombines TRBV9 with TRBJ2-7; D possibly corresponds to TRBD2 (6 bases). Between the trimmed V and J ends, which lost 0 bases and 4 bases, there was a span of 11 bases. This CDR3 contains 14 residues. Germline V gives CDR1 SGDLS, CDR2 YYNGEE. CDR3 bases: TGTGCCAGCAGCGTAGGACCGGAGGGGTACGAGCAGTACTTC. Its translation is CASSVGPEGYEQYF. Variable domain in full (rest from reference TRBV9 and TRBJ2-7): DSGVTQTPKHLITATGQRVTLRCSPRSGDLSVYWYQQSLDQGLQFLIQYYNGEERAKGNILERFSAQQFPDLHSELNLSSLELGDSALYFCASSVGPEGYEQYFGPGTRLTVT.

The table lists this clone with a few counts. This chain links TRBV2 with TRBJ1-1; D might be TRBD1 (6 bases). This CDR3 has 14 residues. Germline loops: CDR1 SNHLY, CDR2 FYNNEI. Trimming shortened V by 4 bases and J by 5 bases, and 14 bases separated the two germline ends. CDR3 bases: TGTGCCAGCAGTGGTGAGGGGGAGGGGACTGAAGCTTTCTTT. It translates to CASSGEGEGTEAFF.

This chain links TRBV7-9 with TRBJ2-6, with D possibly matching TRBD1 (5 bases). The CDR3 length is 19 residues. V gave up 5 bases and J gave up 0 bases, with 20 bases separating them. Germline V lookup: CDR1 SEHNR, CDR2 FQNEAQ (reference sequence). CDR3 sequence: CASSPGQRRGVSGANVLTF. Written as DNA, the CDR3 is TGTGCCAGCAGCCCAGGGCAGCGTCGTGGGGTCTCTGGGGCCAACGTCCTGACTTTC.

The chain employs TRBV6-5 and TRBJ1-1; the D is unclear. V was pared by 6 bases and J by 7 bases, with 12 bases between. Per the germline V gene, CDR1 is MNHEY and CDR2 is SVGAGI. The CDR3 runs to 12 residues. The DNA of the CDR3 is TGTGCCAGCAGCTCGGTGGGAGATGAAGCTTTCTTT. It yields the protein CASSSVGDEAFF.

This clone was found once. For the CDR3, the DNA is TGCGCCACCTCGTTGGGGGGTCGCACAGATACGCAGTATTTT. It specifies CATSLGGRTDTQYF. The chain has TRBV10-1 and TRBJ2-3; a possible D gene is TRBD2 (6 bases). The germline V gene has CDR1 WNHNN and CDR2 SYGVQD (reference sequence). The CDR3 runs to 14 residues. The V end lost 10 bases, the J end lost 1 base, and 15 bases lay between the germline ends.

The CDR3 region is CSVTGAYEQYF. CDR3 in DNA: TGCAGCGTTACAGGGGCCTACGAGCAGTACTTC. V usage is TRBV29-1 and J usage is TRBJ2-7, with 7 bases lining up with TRBD1. Germline V lookup: CDR1 SQVTM, CDR2 ANQGSEA. V trimming: 5 bases; J trimming: 2 bases; junction bases outside the gene matches: 0. This CDR3 spans 11 amino acids.

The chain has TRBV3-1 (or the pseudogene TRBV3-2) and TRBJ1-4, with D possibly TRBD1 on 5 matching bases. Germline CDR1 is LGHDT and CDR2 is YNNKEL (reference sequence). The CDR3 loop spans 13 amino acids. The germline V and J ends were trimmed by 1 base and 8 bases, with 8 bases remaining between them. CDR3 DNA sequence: TGTGCCAGCAGCCAAGTGGCAGGGGAAAAACTGTTTTTT. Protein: CASSQVAGEKLFF.

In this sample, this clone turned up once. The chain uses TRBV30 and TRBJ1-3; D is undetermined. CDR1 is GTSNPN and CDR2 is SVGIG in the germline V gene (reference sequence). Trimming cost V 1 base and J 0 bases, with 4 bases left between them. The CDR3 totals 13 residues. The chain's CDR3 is CAWSAHSGNTIYF. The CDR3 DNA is TGTGCCTGGAGTGCCCACTCTGGAAACACCATATATTTT.

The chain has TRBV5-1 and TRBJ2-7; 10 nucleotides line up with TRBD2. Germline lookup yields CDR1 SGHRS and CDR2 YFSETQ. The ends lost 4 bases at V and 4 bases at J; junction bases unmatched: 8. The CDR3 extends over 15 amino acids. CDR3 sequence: CASSGPGTSEYEQYF. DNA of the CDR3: TGCGCCAGCAGCGGCCCAGGGACTAGCGAATACGAGCAGTACTTC.

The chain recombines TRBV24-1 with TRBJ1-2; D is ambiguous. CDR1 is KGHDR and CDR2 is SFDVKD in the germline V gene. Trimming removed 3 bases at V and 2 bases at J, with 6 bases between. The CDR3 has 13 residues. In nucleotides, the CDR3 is TGTGCCACCAGTGATAGCCCAAACTATGGCTACACCTTC. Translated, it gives CATSDSPNYGYTF.